The 19 T cell receptor beta chains in this list originate from one sample, sequenced in a study of post-analysis software for immune sequencing data. Libraries were made from TCR beta cDNA, and they carried unique molecular identifiers. TCRdb passed the PCR reads through MiXCR, listing each CDR3 protein once. The repertoire has approximately 730,000 distinct CDR3 sequences, roughly 50% of them found once; the top ten carry roughly 4.9%. Notes on the study in general: Elevated frequency relative to controls characterized four or five TRBV segments in patients, TRBV5-6, TRBV5-1 and TRBV20-1 among them.

These receptors lack a known antigen. Sequencing input: blood. These receptors were taken from a girl aged 5 to 17 with multiple sclerosis.

This clonotype came up a few times. This sequence joins TRBV6-2 or TRBV6-3 and TRBJ2-7, with D unclear. V was clipped by 0 bases and J by 3 bases, with 6 bases between them. Germline lookup yields CDR1 MNHEY and CDR2 SVGEGT. The CDR3 extends over 13 amino acids. This CDR3 reads CASSYSWGYEQYF. In DNA, the CDR3 is TGTGCCAGCAGTTACTCCTGGGGCTACGAGCAGTACTTC.

V is TRBV6-1 and J is TRBJ2-5; 12 bases map to TRBD2. CDR1 and CDR2 (germline): MNHNS, SASEGT. V shed 3 bases and J 11 bases; nucleotides not matched to a gene: 16. This CDR3 is built from 17 residues. For the CDR3, the DNA is TGTGCCAGCAGTGATTTTAAGACTAGCGGGAGAGGAAATGAGCAGTACTTC. Protein: CASSDFKTSGRGNEQYF.

The rearrangement links TRBV29-1 to TRBJ2-7; a weak D match, TRBD1 (5 bases). The germline CDR1 and CDR2 sequences are SQVTM and ANQGSEA. CDR3 length: 12 amino acids. The V end was cut by 6 bases, the J end by 0 bases, with 9 bases between. Written as DNA, the CDR3 is TGCAGCGTCGGACACAGCTCCTACGAGCAGTACTTC. Translation gives CSVGHSSYEQYF.

This clonotype appeared a few times. The chain is built from TRBV29-1 and TRBJ1-4; perhaps TRBD1 as D (5 bases). The CDR3 is made up of 13 amino acids. The germline gives CDR1 SQVTM, CDR2 ANQGSEA. Trimming took off 4 bases at V and 5 bases at J, with 11 bases between the two ends. The CDR3 loop is CSVVYRTNEKLFF. The CDR3 DNA reads as TGCAGCGTTGTCTACAGGACCAATGAAAAACTGTTTTTT. The entire variable domain, with the rest obtained from reference TRBV29-1 and TRBJ1-4, is as follows: SAVISQKPSRDICQRGTSLTIQCQVDSQVTMMFWYRQQPGQSLTLIATANQGSEATYESGFVIDKFPISRPNLTFSTLTVSNMSPEDSSIYLCSVVYRTNEKLFFGSGTQLSVL.

The chain joins TRBV29-1 to TRBJ2-6; D gene ambiguous. The germline CDR1 and CDR2 sequences are SQVTM and ANQGSEA. CDR3 size: 18 residues. The germline V and J ends were trimmed by 2 bases and 0 bases, with 17 bases remaining between them. CDR3 bases: TGCAGCGTTGAATTAGTGGGTCGGCCGAGCTCTGGGGCCAACGTCCTGACTTTC. Translating gives CSVELVGRPSSGANVLTF.

This chain uses TRBV30 with TRBJ1-6; perhaps TRBD1 as D (6 bases). The germline gives CDR1 GTSNPN, CDR2 SVGIG (reference sequence). V was shortened by 1 base and J by 10 bases, with 17 bases between the two germline ends. CDR3 length: 15 residues. The CDR3 is CAWSDMDSRNSPLHF. CDR3 in DNA: TGTGCCTGGAGTGACATGGACAGTAGGAACTCACCCCTCCACTTT.

The rearrangement joins TRBV19 to TRBJ1-5, with 7 bases aligning to TRBD1. The length of the CDR3 is 15 residues. Per germline, CDR1 LNHDA and CDR2 SQIVND (reference sequence). V lost 6 bases, J lost 2 bases, and 7 bases stayed unmatched. CDR3: CASSNTGEGNQPQHF. The CDR3 DNA reads TGTGCCAGTAGCAATACAGGGGAGGGCAATCAGCCCCAGCATTTT.

This clonotype was detected a few times. V gene TRBV12-3 or TRBV12-4 combines with J gene TRBJ1-6, with 7 bases matching TRBD1. V dropped 0 bases and J dropped 5; count of bases not matched to a gene: 1. The CDR3 length is 15 residues. CDR3 DNA: TGTGCCAGCAGTTTAGCGGGACAGCATAATTCACCCCTCCACTTT. Its translation: CASSLAGQHNSPLHF.

This chain links TRBV6-6 with TRBJ2-4; TRBD1 or TRBD2 may be the D gene (5 bases each). The closer fit of TRBJ2-7 to the DNA end suggests the J call may be wrong. CDR3 length: 13 residues. Germline-derived CDR1 and CDR2 are MNHNY and SVGAGI (reference sequence). CDR3 sequence reads: CATSLGGPYEQYF. The CDR3 nucleotides are TGTGCCACCTCCCTTGGGGGACCCTACGAGCAGTACTTC.

J is TRBJ1-2 and V is TRBV29-1; TRBD1 agrees at 7 bases. V dropped 6 bases and J dropped 0; count of bases not matched to a gene: 10. The CDR3 is made up of 15 amino acids. Germline CDR1 and CDR2: SQVTM and ANQGSEA. CDR3 nucleotides: TGCAGCGTAAACGATGGGACAGATTCTAACTATGGCTACACCTTC. It codes for CSVNDGTDSNYGYTF. Combining the CDR3 with reference TRBV29-1 and TRBJ1-2 gives the whole variable domain SAVISQKPSRDICQRGTSLTIQCQVDSQVTMMFWYRQQPGQSLTLIATANQGSEATYESGFVIDKFPISRPNLTFSTLTVSNMSPEDSSIYLCSVNDGTDSNYGYTFGSGTRLTVV.

This clonotype showed up just once. CDR3 bases: TGTGCCAGCAGACCGACGGGGCCGGGGTACACAGATACGCAGTATTTT. Its protein product is CASRPTGPGYTDTQYF. The chain has TRBV12-3 or TRBV12-4 and TRBJ2-3; D tentatively fits TRBD1 or TRBD2 (5 bases each). V gave up 6 bases and J gave up 2 bases, with 18 bases separating them. The CDR3 covers 16 residues.

This clonotype was counted between two and nine times. This chain uses TRBV11-2 with TRBJ2-1; D remains ambiguous. Trimming stripped 1 base from V and 6 bases from J, with 13 bases between. The CDR3 runs to 15 residues. The germline gives CDR1 SGHAT, CDR2 FQNNGV. CDR3 sequence: CASSLGSRQANEQFF. CDR3 sequence (DNA): TGTGCCAGCAGCTTAGGTTCCCGGCAGGCCAATGAGCAGTTCTTC.

The V gene is TRBV24-1, the J gene TRBJ2-7; possibly TRBD2 for D (5 bases). The CDR3 length is 12 residues. Trimming shortened V by 6 bases and J by 6 bases, and 11 bases separated the two germline ends. Germline V gene data show CDR1 as KGHDR and CDR2 as SFDVKD. The DNA for the CDR3 is TGTGCCACCAGTTCGGTCGGGGTCGAGCAGTACTTC. As protein: CATSSVGVEQYF.

This clonotype was detected a few times. CDR3 DNA sequence: TGCAGCGTTGTGGGCCCAACTAATAGTGAGCAGTACTTC. Translating gives CSVVGPTNSEQYF. V usage is TRBV29-1 and J usage is TRBJ2-5; D unresolved. The V gene lost 4 bases and the J gene lost 11 bases, with 20 bases spanning the gap. The germline V gene encodes CDR1 SQVTM and CDR2 ANQGSEA. This CDR3 contains 13 residues.

V is TRBV29-1 and J is TRBJ2-1; TRBD1 matches 8 bases. The CDR3 loop spans 11 amino acids. Germline CDR1 and CDR2: SQVTM and ANQGSEA. J lost 12 bases, V lost 2 bases, and 3 bases had no gene match. The CDR3 is CSVESTGGQFF. The CDR3 DNA reads as TGCAGCGTTGAATCTACAGGGGGGCAGTTCTTC.

There are a few counts of this clonotype. The chain joins TRBV4-3 to TRBJ2-1, with 15 bases identical to TRBD2. Germline V gives CDR1 LGHNA, CDR2 YSLEER. V was clipped by 0 bases and J by 0 bases; unmatched bases: 6. The CDR3 length is 20 residues. Here the CDR3 DNA reads TGCGCCAGCAGCCAAGATGGACTAGCGGGAGGGCCTGGCTCCTACAATGAGCAGTTCTTC. Translation: CASSQDGLAGGPGSYNEQFF.

This clonotype was counted between two and nine times. J is TRBJ2-3 and V is TRBV4-1, with 8 bases aligning to TRBD2. There are 15 residues in the CDR3. Germline V lookup: CDR1 MGHRA, CDR2 YSYEKL. V dropped 1 base and J dropped 2; count of bases not matched to a gene: 2. Here the CDR3 reads CASSQGLAHTDTQYF. Written as DNA, the CDR3 is TGCGCCAGCAGCCAAGGACTAGCGCACACAGATACGCAGTATTTT.

The chain has TRBV3-1 and TRBJ1-1; 9 bases fit TRBD1. V was pared by 0 bases and J by 11 bases, with 25 bases of the junction left unmatched. CDR1 is LGHDT and CDR2 is YNNKEL in the germline V gene (reference sequence). The CDR3 consists of 20 residues. The CDR3, as DNA: TGTGCCAGCAGCCAAGACTCGGGACAGGGTTTCGGGAGGCAGAGGTATACCGCTTTCTTT. The encoded protein is CASSQDSGQGFGRQRYTAFF.

A few counts support this clonotype. V usage is TRBV29-1 and J usage is TRBJ2-3; TRBD2 agrees at 9 bases. Germline V gene data show CDR1 as SQVTM and CDR2 as ANQGSEA. With V trimmed by 8 bases and J by 4 bases, 10 bases remained unmatched. The CDR3 covers 14 residues. CDR3 region: CSYGVAGVSDTQYF. The CDR3 coding sequence is TGCAGCTATGGGGTAGCGGGAGTCTCAGATACGCAGTATTTT.